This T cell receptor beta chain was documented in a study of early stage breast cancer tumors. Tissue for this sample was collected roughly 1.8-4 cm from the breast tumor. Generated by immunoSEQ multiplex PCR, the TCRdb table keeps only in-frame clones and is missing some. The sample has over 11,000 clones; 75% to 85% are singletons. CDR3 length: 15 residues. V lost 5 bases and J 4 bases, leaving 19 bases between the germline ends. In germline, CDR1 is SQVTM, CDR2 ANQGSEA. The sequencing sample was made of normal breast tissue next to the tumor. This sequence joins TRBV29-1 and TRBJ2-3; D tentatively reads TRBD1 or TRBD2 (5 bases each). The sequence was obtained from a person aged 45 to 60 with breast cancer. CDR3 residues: CSVWVGELGPDTQYF. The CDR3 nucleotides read TGCAGCGTTTGGGTGGGGGAGTTGGGGCCAGATACGCAGTATTTT.